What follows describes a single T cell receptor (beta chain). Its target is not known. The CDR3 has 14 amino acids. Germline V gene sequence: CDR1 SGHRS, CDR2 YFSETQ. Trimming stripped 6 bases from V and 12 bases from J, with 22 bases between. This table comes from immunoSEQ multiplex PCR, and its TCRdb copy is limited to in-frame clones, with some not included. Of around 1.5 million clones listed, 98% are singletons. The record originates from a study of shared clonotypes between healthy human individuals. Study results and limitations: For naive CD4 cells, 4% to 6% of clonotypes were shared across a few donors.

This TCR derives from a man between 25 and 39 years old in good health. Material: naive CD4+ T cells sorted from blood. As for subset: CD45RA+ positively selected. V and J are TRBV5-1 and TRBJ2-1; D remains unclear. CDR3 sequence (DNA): TGCGCCAGCAAGCTTCTCGGCCAGCTCGGCGGGCAGTTCTTC. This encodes CASKLLGQLGGQFF.